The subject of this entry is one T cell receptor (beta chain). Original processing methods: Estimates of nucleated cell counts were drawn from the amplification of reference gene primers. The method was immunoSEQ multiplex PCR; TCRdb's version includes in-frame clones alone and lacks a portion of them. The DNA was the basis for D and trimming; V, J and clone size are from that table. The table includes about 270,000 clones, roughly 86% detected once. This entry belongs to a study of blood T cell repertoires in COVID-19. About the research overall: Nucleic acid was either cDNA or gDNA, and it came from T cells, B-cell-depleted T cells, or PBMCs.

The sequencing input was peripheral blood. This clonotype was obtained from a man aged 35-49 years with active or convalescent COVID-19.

This chain's CDR3 is CASSKTGSYEQYF. CDR3 DNA: TGTGCCAGCTCCAAGACGGGCTCCTACGAGCAGTACTTC. J is TRBJ2-7 and V is TRBV18; D is ambiguous. Trimming shortened V by 6 bases and J by 0 bases, and 9 bases separated the two germline ends. The CDR3 loop spans 13 amino acids. The germline V gene has CDR1 KGHSH and CDR2 LQKENI. The whole variable domain, filled in from reference TRBV18 and TRBJ2-7, reads NAGVMQNPRHLVRRRGQEARLRCSPMKGHSHVYWYRQLPEEGLKFMVYLQKENIIDESGMPKERFSAEFPKEGPSILRIQQVVRGDSAAYFCASSKTGSYEQYFGPGTRLTVT.